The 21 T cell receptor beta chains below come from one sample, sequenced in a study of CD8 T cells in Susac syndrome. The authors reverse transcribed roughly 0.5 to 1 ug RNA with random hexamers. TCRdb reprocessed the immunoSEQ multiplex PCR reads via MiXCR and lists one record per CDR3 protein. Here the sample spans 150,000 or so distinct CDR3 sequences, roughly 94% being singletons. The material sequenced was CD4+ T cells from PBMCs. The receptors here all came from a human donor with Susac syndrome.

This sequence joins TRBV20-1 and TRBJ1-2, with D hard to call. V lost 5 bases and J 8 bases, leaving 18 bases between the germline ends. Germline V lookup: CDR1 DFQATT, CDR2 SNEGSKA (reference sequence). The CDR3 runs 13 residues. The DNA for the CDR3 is TGCAGTGCTCCCCCGGGCCCCTGGCGGGGCTACACCTTC. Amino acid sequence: CSAPPGPWRGYTF.

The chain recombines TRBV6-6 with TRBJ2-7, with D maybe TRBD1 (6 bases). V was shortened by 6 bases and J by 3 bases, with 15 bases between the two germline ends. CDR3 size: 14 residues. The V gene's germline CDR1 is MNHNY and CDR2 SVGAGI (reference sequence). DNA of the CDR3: TGTGCCAGCAGACCGGGACAATCTTTCTACGAGCAGTACTTC. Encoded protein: CASRPGQSFYEQYF.

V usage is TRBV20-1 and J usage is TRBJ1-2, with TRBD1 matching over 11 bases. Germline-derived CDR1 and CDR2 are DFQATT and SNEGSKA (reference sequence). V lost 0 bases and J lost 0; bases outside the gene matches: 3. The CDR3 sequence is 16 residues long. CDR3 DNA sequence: TGCAGTGCTAGAGACCCGGGACAGGGGGCTAACTATGGCTACACCTTC. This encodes CSARDPGQGANYGYTF.

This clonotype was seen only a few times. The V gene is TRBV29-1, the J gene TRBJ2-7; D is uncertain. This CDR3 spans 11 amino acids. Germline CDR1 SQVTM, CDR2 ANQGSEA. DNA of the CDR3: TGCGGAGCAGTCAGCTCCTACGAGCAGTACTTC. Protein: CGAVSSYEQYF.

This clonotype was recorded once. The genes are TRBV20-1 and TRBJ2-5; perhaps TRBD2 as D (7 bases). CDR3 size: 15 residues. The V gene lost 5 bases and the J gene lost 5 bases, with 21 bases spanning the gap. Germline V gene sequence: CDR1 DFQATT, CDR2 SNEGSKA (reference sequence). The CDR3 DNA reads TGCAGTGCTCGCCCGTCGAGGGGGGGCGGGGAGACCCAGTACTTC. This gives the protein CSARPSRGGGETQYF.

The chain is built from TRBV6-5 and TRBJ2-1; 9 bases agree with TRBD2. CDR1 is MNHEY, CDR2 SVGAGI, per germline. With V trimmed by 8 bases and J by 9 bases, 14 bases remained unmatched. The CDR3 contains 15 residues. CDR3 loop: CASHNPRAGGLEQFF. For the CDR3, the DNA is TGTGCCAGCCACAATCCCCGGGCGGGGGGGCTTGAGCAGTTCTTC.

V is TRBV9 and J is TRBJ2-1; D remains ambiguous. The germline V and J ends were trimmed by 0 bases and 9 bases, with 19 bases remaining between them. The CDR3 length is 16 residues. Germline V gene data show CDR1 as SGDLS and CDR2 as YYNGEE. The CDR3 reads CASSVALLNNVGEQFF. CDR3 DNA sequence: TGTGCCAGCAGCGTAGCTCTCCTTAACAACGTCGGTGAGCAGTTCTTC.

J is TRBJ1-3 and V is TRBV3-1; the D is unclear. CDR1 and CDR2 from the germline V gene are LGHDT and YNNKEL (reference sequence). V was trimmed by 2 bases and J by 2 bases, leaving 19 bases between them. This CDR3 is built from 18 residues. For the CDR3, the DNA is TGTGCCAGCAGCCAACCGACCCGAGCGGGTAACGCTGGAAACACCATATATTTT. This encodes CASSQPTRAGNAGNTIYF. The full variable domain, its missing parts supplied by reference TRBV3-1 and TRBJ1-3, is DTAVSQTPKYLVTQMGNDKSIKCEQNLGHDTMYWYKQDSKKFLKIMFSYNNKELIINETVPNRFSPKSPDKAHLNLHINSLELGDSAVYFCASSQPTRAGNAGNTIYFGEGSWLTVV.

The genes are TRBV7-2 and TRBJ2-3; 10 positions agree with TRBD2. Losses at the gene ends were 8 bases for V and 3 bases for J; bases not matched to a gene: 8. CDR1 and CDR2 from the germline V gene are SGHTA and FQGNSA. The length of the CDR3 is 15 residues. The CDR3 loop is CASRRPGLATDTQYF. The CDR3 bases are TGTGCCAGCCGACGACCGGGACTAGCGACAGATACGCAGTATTTT.

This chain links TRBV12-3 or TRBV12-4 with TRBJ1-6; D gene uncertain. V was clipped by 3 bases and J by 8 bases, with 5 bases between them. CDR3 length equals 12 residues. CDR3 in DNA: TGTGCCAGCAGTTTCACCGATTCACCCCTCCACTTT. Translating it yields CASSFTDSPLHF.

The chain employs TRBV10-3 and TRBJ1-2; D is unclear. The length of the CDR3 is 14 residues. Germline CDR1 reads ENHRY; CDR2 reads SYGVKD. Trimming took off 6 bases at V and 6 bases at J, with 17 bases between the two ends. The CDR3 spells CAIRELDITHGYTF. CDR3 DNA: TGTGCCATCAGGGAATTAGACATAACCCATGGCTACACCTTC.

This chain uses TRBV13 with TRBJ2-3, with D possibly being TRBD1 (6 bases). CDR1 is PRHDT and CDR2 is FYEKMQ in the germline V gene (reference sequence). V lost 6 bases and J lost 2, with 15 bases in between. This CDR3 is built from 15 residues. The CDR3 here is CASSSGTLFTDTQYF. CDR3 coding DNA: TGTGCCAGCAGTTCCGGGACACTCTTCACAGATACGCAGTATTTT.

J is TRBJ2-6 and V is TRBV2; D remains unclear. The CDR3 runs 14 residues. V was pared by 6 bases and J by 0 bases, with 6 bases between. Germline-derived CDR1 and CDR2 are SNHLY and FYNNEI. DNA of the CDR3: TGTGCCAGCAGACGGAGCTCTGGGGCCAACGTCCTGACTTTC. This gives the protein CASRRSSGANVLTF.

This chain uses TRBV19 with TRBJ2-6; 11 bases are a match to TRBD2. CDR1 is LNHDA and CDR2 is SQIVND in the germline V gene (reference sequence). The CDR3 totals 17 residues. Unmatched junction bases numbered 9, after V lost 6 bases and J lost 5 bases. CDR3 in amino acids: CASSTGLADLWANVLTF. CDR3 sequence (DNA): TGTGCCAGTAGCACGGGACTAGCGGACCTCTGGGCCAACGTCCTGACTTTC.

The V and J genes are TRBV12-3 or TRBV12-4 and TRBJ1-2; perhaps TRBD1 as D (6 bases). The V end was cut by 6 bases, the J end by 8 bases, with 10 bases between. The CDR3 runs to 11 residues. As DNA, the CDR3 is TGTGCCAGCAGCGGACAGAGGGGCTACACCTTC. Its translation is CASSGQRGYTF.

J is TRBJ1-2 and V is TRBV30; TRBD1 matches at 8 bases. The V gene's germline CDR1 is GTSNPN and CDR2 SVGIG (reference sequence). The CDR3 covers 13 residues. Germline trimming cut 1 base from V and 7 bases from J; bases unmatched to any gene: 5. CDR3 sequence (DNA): TGTGCCTGGAGTGCTGACAGGGGCTTTGGCTACACCTTC. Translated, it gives CAWSADRGFGYTF.

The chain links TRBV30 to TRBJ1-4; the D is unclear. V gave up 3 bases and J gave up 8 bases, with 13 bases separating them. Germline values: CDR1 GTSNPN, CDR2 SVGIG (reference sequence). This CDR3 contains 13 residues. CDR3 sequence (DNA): TGTGCCTGGAGATCCTGGGCGAAAGAAAAACTGTTTTTT. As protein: CAWRSWAKEKLFF.

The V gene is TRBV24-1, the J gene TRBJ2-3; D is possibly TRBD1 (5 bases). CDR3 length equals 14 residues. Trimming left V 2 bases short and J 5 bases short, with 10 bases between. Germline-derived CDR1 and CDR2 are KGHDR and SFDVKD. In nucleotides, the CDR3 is TGTGCCACCAGTGATTCAGGCAGGGAAGATACGCAGTATTTT. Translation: CATSDSGREDTQYF.

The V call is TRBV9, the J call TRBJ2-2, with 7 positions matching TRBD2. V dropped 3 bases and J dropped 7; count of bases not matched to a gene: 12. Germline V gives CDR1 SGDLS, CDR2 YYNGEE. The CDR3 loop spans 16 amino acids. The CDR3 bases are TGTGCCAGCAGCGCGCTGGGGCCAGCGGGGATCGGGGAGCTGTTTTTT. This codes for CASSALGPAGIGELFF.

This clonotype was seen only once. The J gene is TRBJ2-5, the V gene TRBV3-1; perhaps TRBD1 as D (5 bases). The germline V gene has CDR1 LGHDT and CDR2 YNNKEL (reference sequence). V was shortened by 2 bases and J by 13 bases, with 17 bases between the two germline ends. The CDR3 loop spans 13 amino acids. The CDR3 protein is CASSQTGRGPGYF. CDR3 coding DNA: TGTGCCAGCAGCCAAACTGGAAGGGGCCCCGGGTACTTC.

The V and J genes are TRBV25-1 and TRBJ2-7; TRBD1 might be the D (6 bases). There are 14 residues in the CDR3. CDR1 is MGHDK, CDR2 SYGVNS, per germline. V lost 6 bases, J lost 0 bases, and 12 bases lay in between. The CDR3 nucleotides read TGTGCCAGCAGGGAGACAGGACTCTCCTACGAGCAGTACTTC. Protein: CASRETGLSYEQYF.